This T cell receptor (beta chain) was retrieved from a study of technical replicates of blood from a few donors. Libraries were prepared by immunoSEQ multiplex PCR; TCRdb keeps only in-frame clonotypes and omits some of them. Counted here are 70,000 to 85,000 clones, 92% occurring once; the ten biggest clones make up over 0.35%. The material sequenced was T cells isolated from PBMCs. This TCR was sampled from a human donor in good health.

CDR3 sequence: CASSLDLGEVFYEQYF. CDR3 coding DNA: TGTGCCAGCAGCTTAGATCTCGGTGAAGTATTTTACGAGCAGTACTTC. V is TRBV7-9 and J is TRBJ2-7; D is uncertain. CDR3 length equals 16 residues. Germline V lookup: CDR1 SEHNR, CDR2 FQNEAQ (reference sequence). V lost 1 base and J lost 4, with 17 bases in between.